Below, 8 T cell receptor beta chains from the same sample are listed, as sequenced in a study of shared clonotypes between healthy human individuals. Clones were read by immunoSEQ multiplex PCR, and TCRdb kept only the in-frame ones, dropping some. Of over a million clones in the sample, 95% to 99% were seen once. Sequenced material: naive CD4+ T cells sorted from blood. Subset meaning: CD45RA+ positively selected. All receptors derive from a man in his thirties or forties in good health.

The chain is built from TRBV5-6 and TRBJ2-2; TRBD2 matches at 7 bases. Trimming took 1 base from V and 4 from J; bases not matched to a gene: 4. The germline CDR1 and CDR2 sequences are SGHDT and YYEEEE. The CDR3 sequence is 15 residues long. The CDR3 sequence: CASSLLGRATGELFF. The CDR3 nucleotides read TGTGCCAGCAGCTTGTTAGGGAGGGCCACCGGGGAGCTGTTTTTT.

The V call is TRBV4-2, the J call TRBJ2-6; 7 bases are shared with TRBD1. Germline V CDR1 and CDR2: LGHNA, YNFKEQ. The J segment lost 3 bases and the V segment lost 2 bases, leaving 7 bases of the junction unmatched. CDR3 length: 17 residues. The CDR3 DNA reads as TGTGCCAGCAGCCAACCCCCCACAGGGGTTGGGGCCAACGTCCTGACTTTC. Protein: CASSQPPTGVGANVLTF.

The rearrangement joins TRBV18 to TRBJ2-7; 12 nucleotides align to TRBD2. Unmatched junction bases numbered 7, after V lost 3 bases and J lost 1 base. CDR3 size: 17 residues. Germline V gene sequence: CDR1 KGHSH, CDR2 LQKENI. The CDR3 DNA reads as TGTGCCAGCTCACCGCTAGCGGGAGGGCCCGCTTCCTACGAGCAGTACTTC. Translation: CASSPLAGGPASYEQYF.

V and J are TRBV5-1 and TRBJ2-7; D gene unclear. V shed 0 bases and J shed 3 bases, with 7 bases lying between them. The CDR3 is 13 residues long. Germline V gene lookup returns CDR1 SGHRS and CDR2 YFSETQ. The CDR3 coding sequence is TGCGCCAGCAGCTTGGAGCCCCACTACGAGCAGTACTTC. Translating gives CASSLEPHYEQYF.

V and J are TRBV6-1 and TRBJ1-5, with TRBD1 matching over 8 bases. Germline-derived CDR1 and CDR2 are MNHNS and SASEGT. The CDR3 loop spans 14 amino acids. V shed 2 bases, J shed 7 bases, and the junction held 4 bases outside the gene matches. The CDR3 is CASSELTGGQPQHF. CDR3 nucleotide sequence: TGTGCCAGCAGTGAATTAACAGGGGGGCAGCCCCAGCATTTT.

The chain employs TRBV28 and TRBJ2-5, with 7 bases that match TRBD2. The CDR3 has 15 amino acids. With 5 bases clipped from V and 2 bases from J, the junction kept 8 bases outside the gene matches. CDR1 and CDR2 (germline): MDHEN, SYDVKM. CDR3 amino acids: CASSTPLAVQETQYF. In nucleotides, the CDR3 is TGTGCCAGCAGTACCCCCCTAGCGGTGCAAGAGACCCAGTACTTC.

The chain is built from TRBV19 and TRBJ2-2; 9 bases align to TRBD2. V trimming: 5 bases; J trimming: 7 bases; junction bases outside the gene matches: 5. The CDR3 has 14 amino acids. Germline V gene lookup returns CDR1 LNHDA and CDR2 SQIVND (reference sequence). The CDR3 region is CASSPSGTNGELFF. CDR3 DNA sequence: TGTGCCAGTAGTCCTAGCGGGACGAACGGGGAGCTGTTTTTT.

V usage is TRBV5-1 and J usage is TRBJ2-1; D not certain. V was cut by 2 bases and J by 5 bases, with 8 bases left in between. CDR1 is SGHRS and CDR2 is YFSETQ in the germline V gene. CDR3 size: 13 residues. This chain's CDR3 is CASSFDVNNEQFF. The CDR3 coding sequence is TGCGCCAGCAGCTTTGATGTAAACAATGAGCAGTTCTTC.